The 24 T cell receptor beta chains below come from one sample, sequenced in a study of blood T cell repertoires in COVID-19. TCRdb's copy holds only in-frame clones and misses some; the assay was immunoSEQ multiplex PCR. The sample records about 270,000 clones, around 90% being singletons. The sample comprised peripheral blood. These receptors came from a man aged 45-60 years with acute or convalescent COVID-19.

This clone was found once. The chain uses TRBV6-1 and TRBJ1-1; weak D call: TRBD1 (6 bases). Per germline, CDR1 MNHNS and CDR2 SASEGT. V shed 1 base and J shed 10 bases, with 10 bases lying between them. There are 12 residues in the CDR3. In DNA form, the CDR3 reads TGTGCCAGCAGTGAAGTTTTAGGGGGAGCTTTCTTT. It is translated as CASSEVLGGAFF.

This clone showed up just a few times. The chain carries TRBV10-3 and TRBJ2-1; D not certain. Trimming removed 2 bases at V and 3 bases at J, with 5 bases between. The CDR3 runs 13 residues. Germline CDR1 and CDR2: ENHRY and SYGVKD. Here the CDR3 reads CAISEQIYNEQFF. The CDR3 nucleotides read TGTGCCATCAGTGAGCAGATCTACAATGAGCAGTTCTTC.

This sequence joins TRBV7-9 and TRBJ1-1; 12 bases map to TRBD1. The CDR3 has 17 amino acids. In germline, CDR1 is SEHNR, CDR2 FQNEAQ (reference sequence). With 0 bases clipped from V and 4 bases from J, the junction kept 6 bases outside the gene matches. The CDR3 is CASSLARDRGRFTEAFF. The CDR3 coding sequence is TGTGCCAGCAGCTTAGCGAGGGACAGGGGGCGGTTCACTGAAGCTTTCTTT.

The CDR3 sequence: CASSPGEDTEAFF. The CDR3, as DNA: TGTGCCAGCAGCCCTGGAGAAGACACTGAAGCTTTCTTT. The rearrangement uses TRBV5-6 and TRBJ1-1; D remains ambiguous. Trimming removed 4 bases at V and 3 bases at J, with 10 bases between. Germline CDR1 is SGHDT and CDR2 is YYEEEE. This CDR3 region has 13 residues.

V is TRBV18 and J is TRBJ2-3; TRBD2 matches at 15 bases. Per germline, CDR1 KGHSH and CDR2 LQKENI. The CDR3 loop spans 18 amino acids. V gave up 1 base and J gave up 2 bases; unmatched junction bases: 4. The CDR3 bases are TGTGCCAGCTCACCACGCGGGACTAGCGGGGGGTACACAGATACGCAGTATTTT. Residues: CASSPRGTSGGYTDTQYF.

This chain links TRBV9 with TRBJ2-5, with D perhaps TRBD2 (5 bases). From germline, CDR1 is SGDLS and CDR2 YYNGEE. Trimming cost V 0 bases and J 5 bases, with 11 bases left between them. The length of the CDR3 is 14 residues. The CDR3 sequence: CASSVAPSLETQYF. The CDR3, as DNA: TGTGCCAGCAGCGTAGCCCCTAGCCTGGAGACCCAGTACTTC.

The count of this clone is one. This same CDR3 is encoded by further DNA sequences in the sample. The chain combines TRBV7-8 with TRBJ1-5, with 11 bases that match TRBD1. CDR1 and CDR2 from the germline V gene are SGHVS and FQNEAQ. Losses at the gene ends were 1 base for V and 6 bases for J; bases not matched to a gene: 2. CDR3 length: 15 residues. The CDR3 is CASSLVGQGGQPQHF. The CDR3 bases are TGTGCCAGCAGCTTAGTGGGACAGGGGGGTCAGCCCCAGCATTTT.

The chain has TRBV6-2 or TRBV6-3 and TRBJ1-4; D uncertain. V was clipped by 4 bases and J by 7 bases, with 16 bases between them. The CDR3 is made up of 15 amino acids. From germline, CDR1 is MNHEY and CDR2 SVGEGT. The CDR3 reads CASSSSIYYGEKLFF. The CDR3 nucleotides are TGTGCCAGCAGTTCCTCCATTTACTATGGTGAAAAACTGTTTTTT.

V is TRBV2 and J is TRBJ1-2; TRBD1 aligns across 11 bases. Germline lookup yields CDR1 SNHLY and CDR2 FYNNEI. The CDR3 spans 13 residues. The V gene end was trimmed by 8 bases and the J gene end by 6 bases; junction bases not matched to a gene: 5. Here the CDR3 DNA reads TGTGCCAGCGAACAGGACAGGGGGCATGGCTACACCTTC. Translating it yields CASEQDRGHGYTF.

This chain joins TRBV5-6 and TRBJ2-7; D is ambiguous. Germline V gene lookup returns CDR1 SGHDT and CDR2 YYEEEE. This CDR3 comprises 12 residues. V lost 6 bases, J lost 6 bases, and 13 bases lay in between. The CDR3 coding sequence is TGTGCCAGCAACCTCCGGTATGGCGAGCAGTACTTC. This translates into CASNLRYGEQYF.

The chain is built from TRBV6-2 or TRBV6-3 and TRBJ2-7; no firm D call. In germline, CDR1 is MNHEY, CDR2 SVGEGT. This CDR3 contains 11 residues. Between the trimmed V and J ends, which lost 6 bases and 7 bases, there was a span of 10 bases. The CDR3 bases are TGTGCCAGCAGCCCCGCGAGGGAGCAGTACTTC. This sequence encodes CASSPAREQYF.

As concerns this clone: The junction shows a germline mismatch at one end, possibly a read error. V gene TRBV10-1 combines with J gene TRBJ2-7; D is undetermined. CDR1 is WNHNN and CDR2 is SYGVQD in the germline V gene (reference sequence). This CDR3 region has 15 residues. The CDR3 region is CASSEYLLPNYGQYF. The CDR3 coding sequence is TGCGCCAGCAGTGAGTACCTCCTACCGAACTACGGGCAGTACTTC.

The CDR3 DNA is TGTGCCAGCAGCTTAGATCAGGGGCAGGGAAGGACACCCCTCCACTTT. Its protein product is CASSLDQGQGRTPLHF. V usage is TRBV11-2 and J usage is TRBJ1-6; tentatively, D is TRBD1 (6 bases). Germline-derived CDR1 and CDR2 are SGHAT and FQNNGV. This CDR3 has 16 amino acids. Trimming shortened V by 0 bases and J by 11 bases, and 17 bases separated the two germline ends.

The J gene is TRBJ2-2, the V gene TRBV5-4; D is possibly TRBD1 (5 bases). Germline V lookup: CDR1 SGHNT, CDR2 YYREEE (reference sequence). V shed 6 bases and J shed 0 bases, with 12 bases lying between them. This CDR3 spans 15 amino acids. The CDR3 sequence is CASTLTAANTGELFF. The CDR3 DNA follows: TGTGCCAGCACCCTGACAGCTGCGAACACCGGGGAGCTGTTTTTT.

V gene TRBV19 combines with J gene TRBJ1-4; D is unclear. The CDR3 sequence is 14 residues long. V was pared by 6 bases and J by 4 bases, with 12 bases between. The germline gives CDR1 LNHDA, CDR2 SQIVND (reference sequence). The CDR3 region has the DNA TGTGCCAGTAGGACGACCGACTATAATGAAAAACTGTTTTTT. Protein product: CASRTTDYNEKLFF.

The chain is built from TRBV11-2 and TRBJ2-5; 8 positions agree with TRBD1. Germline V gene sequence: CDR1 SGHAT, CDR2 FQNNGV. This CDR3 region has 15 residues. V shed 4 bases, J shed 4 bases, and the junction held 8 bases outside the gene matches. DNA for the CDR3: TGTGCCAGCAGCTACGAACGGGACAGGCGAGAGACCCAGTACTTC. Its translation is CASSYERDRRETQYF.

The chain couples TRBV14 to TRBJ1-3, with D tentatively TRBD1 (6 bases). Trimming removed 1 base from V and 0 bases from J, with 16 bases in between. The CDR3 is 18 amino acids. CDR1 is SGHDN and CDR2 is FVKESK in the germline V gene. CDR3 DNA sequence: TGTGCCAGCAGCCAAGGAGACAGGAGAGACCTCTCTGGAAACACCATATATTTT. Translation: CASSQGDRRDLSGNTIYF.

Only a few counts were recorded for this clone. The rearrangement uses TRBV13 and TRBJ1-5; D may be TRBD1 (6 bases). This CDR3 spans 15 amino acids. V gave up 0 bases and J gave up 2 bases, with 8 bases separating them. Per the germline V gene, CDR1 is PRHDT and CDR2 is FYEKMQ (reference sequence). CDR3 in DNA: TGTGCCAGCAGCTTAGGGGGGGCCGGCAATCAGCCCCAGCATTTT. Translated, it gives CASSLGGAGNQPQHF.

The chain has TRBV7-2 and TRBJ2-3; TRBD2 agrees at 7 bases. CDR3 length: 13 amino acids. The germline gives CDR1 SGHTA, CDR2 FQGNSA. Trimming took 6 bases from V and 10 from J; bases not matched to a gene: 10. CDR3 sequence: CASSERGLGSQYF. The CDR3 nucleotides are TGTGCCAGCAGTGAGCGGGGCCTTGGGTCGCAGTATTTT.

This clone has only one observation. The junction shows a germline mismatch at one end, possibly a read error. This chain links TRBV12-3 or TRBV12-4 with TRBJ1-1; TRBD1 might be the D (5 bases). The CDR3 consists of 10 residues. The CDR3 DNA follows: TGTGCCAGCAGCAGGGCCGCGTCTTCCTTT. This encodes CASSRAASSF.

The chain joins TRBV28 to TRBJ2-2; 9 nucleotides match TRBD2. The CDR3 totals 15 residues. The V gene end was trimmed by 3 bases and the J gene end by 8 bases; junction bases not matched to a gene: 7. Germline CDR1 MDHEN, CDR2 SYDVKM. The DNA for the CDR3 is TGTGCCAGCAGTTTCACTAGCGGGTTGCGGGGGGAGCTGTTTTTT. Translated, it gives CASSFTSGLRGELFF.

The chain recombines TRBV28 with TRBJ2-3; D is possibly TRBD2 (6 bases). Trimming left V 7 bases short and J 0 bases short, with 8 bases between. The CDR3 is 13 amino acids. Germline V CDR1 and CDR2: MDHEN, SYDVKM. CDR3 sequence: CASKRGSTDTQYF. Here the CDR3 DNA reads TGTGCCAGCAAACGGGGGAGCACAGATACGCAGTATTTT.

This chain links TRBV30 with TRBJ1-3; D gene uncertain. Germline V gene sequence: CDR1 GTSNPN, CDR2 SVGIG (reference sequence). V gave up 0 bases and J gave up 4 bases, with 7 bases separating them. This CDR3 comprises 13 residues. CDR3 region: CAWSVLMGNTIYF. For the CDR3, the DNA is TGTGCCTGGAGTGTACTCATGGGAAACACCATATATTTT.

This clone was found a few times. This chain joins TRBV5-5 and TRBJ1-4; D perhaps matches TRBD1 (5 bases). Per the germline V gene, CDR1 is SGHKS and CDR2 is YYEKEE (reference sequence). V was clipped by 4 bases and J by 2 bases, with 12 bases between them. The CDR3 has 15 amino acids. The CDR3 spells CASSREGRTNEKLFF. The CDR3 region has the DNA TGTGCCAGCAGCCGCGAGGGGAGGACTAATGAAAAACTGTTTTTT.